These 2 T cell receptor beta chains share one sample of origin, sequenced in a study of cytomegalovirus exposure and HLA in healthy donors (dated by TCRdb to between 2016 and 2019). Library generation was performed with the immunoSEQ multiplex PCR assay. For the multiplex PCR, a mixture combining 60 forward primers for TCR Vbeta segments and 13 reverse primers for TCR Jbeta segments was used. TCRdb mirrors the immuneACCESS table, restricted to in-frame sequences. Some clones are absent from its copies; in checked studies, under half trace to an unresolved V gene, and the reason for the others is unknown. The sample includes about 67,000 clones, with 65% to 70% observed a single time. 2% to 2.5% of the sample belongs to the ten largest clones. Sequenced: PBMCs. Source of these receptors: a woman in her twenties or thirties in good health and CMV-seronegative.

The DNA for the CDR3 is TGTGCCTGGAGTTCGTGGAGAGGCGGAGCCCTTGAAGCTTTCTTT. It specifies CAWSSWRGGALEAFF. This rearrangement joins TRBV30 to TRBJ1-1; D is undetermined. V was pared by 2 bases and J by 7 bases, with 20 bases between. Germline CDR1 GTSNPN, CDR2 SVGIG (reference sequence). The CDR3 extends over 15 amino acids.

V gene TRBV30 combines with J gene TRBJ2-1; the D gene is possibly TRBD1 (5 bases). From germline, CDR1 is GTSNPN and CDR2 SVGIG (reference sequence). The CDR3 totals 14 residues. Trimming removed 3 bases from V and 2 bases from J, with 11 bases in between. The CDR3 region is CAWRQGGTYNEQFF. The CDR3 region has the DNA TGTGCCTGGAGGCAGGGTGGGACCTACAATGAGCAGTTCTTC.